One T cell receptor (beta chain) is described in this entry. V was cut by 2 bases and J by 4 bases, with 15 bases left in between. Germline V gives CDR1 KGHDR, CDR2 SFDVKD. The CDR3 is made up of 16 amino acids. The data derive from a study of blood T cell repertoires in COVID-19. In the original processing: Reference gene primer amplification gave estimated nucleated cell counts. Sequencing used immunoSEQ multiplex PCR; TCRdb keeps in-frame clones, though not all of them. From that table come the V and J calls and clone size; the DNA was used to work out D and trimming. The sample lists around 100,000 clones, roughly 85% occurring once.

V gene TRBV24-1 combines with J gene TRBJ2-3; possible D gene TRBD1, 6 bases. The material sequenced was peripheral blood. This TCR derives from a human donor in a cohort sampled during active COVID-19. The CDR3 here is CATSDSGTIIPDTQYF. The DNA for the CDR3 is TGTGCCACCAGTGATTCCGGGACAATAATCCCAGATACGCAGTATTTT.